This TCR beta chain was sequenced for a study of T cell responses to AZD1222 COVID-19 vaccine. The CDR3 has 12 residues. CDR1 is ENHRY, CDR2 SYGVKD, per germline. V dropped 6 bases and J dropped 0 bases, with 3 bases sitting between them. For this clone: Its target is not known.

General study results and limits: Mostly white British, mostly female donors; authors suggested clonal diversity may be underestimated. Just a handful of AZD1222 recipients tested seropositive at baseline.

Using immunoSEQ multiplex PCR, the repertoire was profiled, and TCRdb retains in-frame clones only, with some absent. This sample has tens of thousands of clones, with 90% found just once. Pooling was applied to second doses at about 4 or about 12 weeks. The source was peripheral blood, collected 28 days after the second AZD1222 dose. The sequence derives from an adult who received the AZD1222 COVID-19 vaccine. This chain uses TRBV10-3 with TRBJ1-3; D not certain. The CDR3 sequence is CAIRTSGNTIYF. The CDR3 nucleotides are TGTGCCATCAGAACCTCTGGAAACACCATATATTTT.